The sequence of this TCR beta chain was determined in a study of cytomegalovirus exposure and HLA in healthy donors. Remarks on this clone: Its antigen remains unidentified.

Use of 60 Vbeta and 13 Jbeta primers characterized the PCR. Assay used: immunoSEQ multiplex PCR; TCRdb lists only in-frame clones, some missing. The sample contains approximately 150,000 clones, around nine tenths of which appear only once. Per germline, CDR1 LNHDA and CDR2 SQIVND (reference sequence). This CDR3 comprises 12 residues. Trimming removed 3 bases from V and 6 bases from J, with 5 bases in between. The study's findings and limits: TCR beta chain V- and J-gene trimming was linked, in a later analysis, to a missense variant in DCLRE1C.

The chain uses TRBV19 and TRBJ2-2; D ambiguous. Source material: PBMCs. This sequence was found in a young woman in good health and CMV-seronegative. CDR3 loop: CASSILAGELFF. CDR3 in DNA: TGTGCCAGTAGTATTTTAGCCGGGGAGCTGTTTTTT.